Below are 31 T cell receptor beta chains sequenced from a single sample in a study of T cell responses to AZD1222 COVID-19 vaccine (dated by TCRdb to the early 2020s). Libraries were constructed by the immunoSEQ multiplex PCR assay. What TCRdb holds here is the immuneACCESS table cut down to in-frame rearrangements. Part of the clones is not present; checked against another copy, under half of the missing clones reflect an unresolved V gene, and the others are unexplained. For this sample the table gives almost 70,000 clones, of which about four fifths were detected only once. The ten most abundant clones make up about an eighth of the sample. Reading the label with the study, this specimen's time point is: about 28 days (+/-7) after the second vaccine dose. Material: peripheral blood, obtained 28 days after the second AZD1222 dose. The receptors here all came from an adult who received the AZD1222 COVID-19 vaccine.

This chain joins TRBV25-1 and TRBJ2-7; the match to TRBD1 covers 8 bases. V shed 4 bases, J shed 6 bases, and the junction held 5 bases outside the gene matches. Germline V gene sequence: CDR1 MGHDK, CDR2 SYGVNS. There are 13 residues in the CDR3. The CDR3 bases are TGTGCCAGCAGTGGTCAGGGGGCTAGCGAGCAGTACTTC. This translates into CASSGQGASEQYF.

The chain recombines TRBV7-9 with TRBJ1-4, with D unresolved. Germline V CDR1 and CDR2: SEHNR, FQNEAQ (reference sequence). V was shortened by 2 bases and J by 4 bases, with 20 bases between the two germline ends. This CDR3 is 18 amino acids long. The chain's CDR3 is CASSLFRLATPFNEKLFF. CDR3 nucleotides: TGTGCCAGCAGCTTATTTCGATTGGCGACTCCGTTTAATGAAAAACTGTTTTTT.

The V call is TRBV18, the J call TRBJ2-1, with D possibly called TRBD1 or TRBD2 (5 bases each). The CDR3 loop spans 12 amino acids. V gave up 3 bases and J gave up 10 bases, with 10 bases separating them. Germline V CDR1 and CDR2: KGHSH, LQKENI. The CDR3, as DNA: TGTGCCAGCTCACCGGGACCTAGCGAGCAGTTCTTC. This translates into CASSPGPSEQFF. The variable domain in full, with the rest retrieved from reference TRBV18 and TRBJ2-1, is NAGVMQNPRHLVRRRGQEARLRCSPMKGHSHVYWYRQLPEEGLKFMVYLQKENIIDESGMPKERFSAEFPKEGPSILRIQQVVRGDSAAYFCASSPGPSEQFFGPGTRLTVL.

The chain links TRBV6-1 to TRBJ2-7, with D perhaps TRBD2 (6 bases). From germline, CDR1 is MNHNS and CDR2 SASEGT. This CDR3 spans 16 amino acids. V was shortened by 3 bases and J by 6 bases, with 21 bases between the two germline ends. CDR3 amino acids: CASSDLGLPGPGEQYF. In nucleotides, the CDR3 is TGTGCCAGCAGTGATCTTGGACTACCAGGGCCAGGCGAGCAGTACTTC.

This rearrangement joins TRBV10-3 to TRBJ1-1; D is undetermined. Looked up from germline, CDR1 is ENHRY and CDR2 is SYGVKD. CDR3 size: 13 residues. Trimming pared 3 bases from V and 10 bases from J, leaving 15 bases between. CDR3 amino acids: CAISEFASELAFF. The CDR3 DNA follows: TGTGCCATCAGTGAATTCGCGTCTGAGTTAGCTTTCTTT.

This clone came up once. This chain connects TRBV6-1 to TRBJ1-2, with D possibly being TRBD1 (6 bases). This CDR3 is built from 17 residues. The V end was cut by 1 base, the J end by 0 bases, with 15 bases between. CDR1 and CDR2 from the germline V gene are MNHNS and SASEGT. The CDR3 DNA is TGTGCCAGCAGTGAAGATGGGGGCACGGTTACTAACTATGGCTACACCTTC. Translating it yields CASSEDGGTVTNYGYTF.

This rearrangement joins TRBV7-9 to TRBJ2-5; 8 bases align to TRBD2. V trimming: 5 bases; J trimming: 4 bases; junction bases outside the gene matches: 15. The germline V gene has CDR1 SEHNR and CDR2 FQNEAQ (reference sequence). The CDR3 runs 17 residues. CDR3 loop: CASSGPGLVMFLETQYF. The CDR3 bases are TGTGCCAGCAGCGGACCGGGACTAGTCATGTTTCTAGAGACCCAGTACTTC.

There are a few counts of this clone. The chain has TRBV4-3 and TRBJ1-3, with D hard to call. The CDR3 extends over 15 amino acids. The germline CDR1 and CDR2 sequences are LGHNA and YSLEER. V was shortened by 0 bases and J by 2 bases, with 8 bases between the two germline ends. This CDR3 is CASSQDRGTGNTIYF. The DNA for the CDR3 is TGCGCCAGCAGCCAAGATCGAGGAACTGGAAACACCATATATTTT.

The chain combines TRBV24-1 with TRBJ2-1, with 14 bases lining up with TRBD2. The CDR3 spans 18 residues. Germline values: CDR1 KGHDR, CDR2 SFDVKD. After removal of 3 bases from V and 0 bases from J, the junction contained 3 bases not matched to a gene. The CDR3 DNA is TGTGCCACCAGTGATGGACTAGCGGGGGGCCACTCCTACAATGAGCAGTTCTTC. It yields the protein CATSDGLAGGHSYNEQFF.

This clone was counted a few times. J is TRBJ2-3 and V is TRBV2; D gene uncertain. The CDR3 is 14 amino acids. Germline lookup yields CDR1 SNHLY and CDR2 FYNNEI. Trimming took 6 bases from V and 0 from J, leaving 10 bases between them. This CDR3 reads CASSPQTSTDTQYF. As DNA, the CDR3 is TGTGCCAGCAGCCCCCAGACGAGCACAGATACGCAGTATTTT.

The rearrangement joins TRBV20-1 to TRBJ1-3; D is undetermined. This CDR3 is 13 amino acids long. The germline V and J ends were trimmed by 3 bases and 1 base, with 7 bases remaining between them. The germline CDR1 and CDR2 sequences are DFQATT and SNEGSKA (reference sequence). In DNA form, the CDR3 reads TGCAGTGCTAGTTCCGGGTCTGGAAACACCATATATTTT. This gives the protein CSASSGSGNTIYF.

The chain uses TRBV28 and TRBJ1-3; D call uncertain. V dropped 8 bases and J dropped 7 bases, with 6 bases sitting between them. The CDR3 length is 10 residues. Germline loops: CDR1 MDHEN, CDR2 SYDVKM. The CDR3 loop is CASSKNTIYF. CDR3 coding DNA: TGTGCCAGCTCGAAGAACACCATATATTTT.

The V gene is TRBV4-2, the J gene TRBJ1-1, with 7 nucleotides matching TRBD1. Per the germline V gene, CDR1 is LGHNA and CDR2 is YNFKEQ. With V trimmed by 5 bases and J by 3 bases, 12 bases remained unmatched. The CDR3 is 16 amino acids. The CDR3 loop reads CASSERQGGYYTEAFF. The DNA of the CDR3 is TGTGCCAGCAGCGAACGACAGGGCGGCTACTACACTGAAGCTTTCTTT.

The chain's CDR3 is CASSMVKLSGRANYGYTF. The CDR3 coding sequence is TGTGCCAGTAGTATGGTGAAGTTGTCAGGGAGAGCTAACTATGGCTACACCTTC. This rearrangement joins TRBV19 to TRBJ1-2, with D perhaps matching TRBD1 (5 bases). V lost 3 bases, J lost 0 bases, and 20 bases lay in between. This CDR3 has 18 amino acids. Germline V CDR1 and CDR2: LNHDA, SQIVND (reference sequence).

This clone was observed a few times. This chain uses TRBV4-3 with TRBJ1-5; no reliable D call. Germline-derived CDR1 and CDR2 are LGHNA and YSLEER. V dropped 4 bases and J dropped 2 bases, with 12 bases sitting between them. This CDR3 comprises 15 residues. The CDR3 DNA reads TGCGCCAGCAGCCCGACATGGAGCGGCAATCAGCCCCAGCATTTT. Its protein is CASSPTWSGNQPQHF.

The CDR3 DNA sequence: TGTGCCAGCAGCCGCCCGGAGCTAACCACCGGGGAGCTGTTTTTT. This sequence encodes CASSRPELTTGELFF. The genes are TRBV11-2 and TRBJ2-2; D not certain. The V gene's germline CDR1 is SGHAT and CDR2 FQNNGV. Trimming cost V 5 bases and J 4 bases, with 14 bases left between them. This CDR3 has 15 amino acids.

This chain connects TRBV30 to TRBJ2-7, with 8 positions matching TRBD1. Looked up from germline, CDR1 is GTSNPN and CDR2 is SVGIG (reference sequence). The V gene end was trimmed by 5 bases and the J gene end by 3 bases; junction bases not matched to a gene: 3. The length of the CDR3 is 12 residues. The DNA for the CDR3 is TGTGCCTGGGACGACAGGGGCTACGAGCAGTACTTC. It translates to CAWDDRGYEQYF.

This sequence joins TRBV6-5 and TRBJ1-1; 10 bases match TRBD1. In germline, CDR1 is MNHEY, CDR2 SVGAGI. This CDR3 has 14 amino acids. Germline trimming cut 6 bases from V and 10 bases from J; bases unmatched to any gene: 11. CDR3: CASSGTGASMGAFF. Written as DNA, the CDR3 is TGTGCCAGCAGCGGGACAGGGGCCTCGATGGGAGCTTTCTTT.

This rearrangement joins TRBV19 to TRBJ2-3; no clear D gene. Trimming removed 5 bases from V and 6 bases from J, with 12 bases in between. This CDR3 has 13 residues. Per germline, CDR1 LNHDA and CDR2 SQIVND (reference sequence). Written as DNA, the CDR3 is TGTGCCAGTAGTGATAACACCCGCGATACGCAGTATTTT. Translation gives CASSDNTRDTQYF.

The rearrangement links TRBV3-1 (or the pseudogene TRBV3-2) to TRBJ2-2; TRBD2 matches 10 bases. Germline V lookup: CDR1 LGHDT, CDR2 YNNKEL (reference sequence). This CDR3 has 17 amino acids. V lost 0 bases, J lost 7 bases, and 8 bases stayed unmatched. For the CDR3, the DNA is TGTGCCAGCAGCCAAGATCTGCTAGCGGGGGTACGCGGGGAGCTGTTTTTT. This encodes CASSQDLLAGVRGELFF.

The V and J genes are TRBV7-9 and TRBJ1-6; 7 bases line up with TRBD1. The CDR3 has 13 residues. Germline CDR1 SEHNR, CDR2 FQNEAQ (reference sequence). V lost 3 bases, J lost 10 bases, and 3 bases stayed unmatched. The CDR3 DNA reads TGTGCCAGCAGCTTCAGGGGGGACTCACCCCTCCACTTT. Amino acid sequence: CASSFRGDSPLHF.

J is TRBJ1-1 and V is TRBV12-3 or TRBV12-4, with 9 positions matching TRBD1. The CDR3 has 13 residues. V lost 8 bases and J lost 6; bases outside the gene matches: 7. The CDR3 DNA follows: TGTGCCAGCCGGGGGACAGGGAGGGCTGAAGCTTTCTTT. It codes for CASRGTGRAEAFF.

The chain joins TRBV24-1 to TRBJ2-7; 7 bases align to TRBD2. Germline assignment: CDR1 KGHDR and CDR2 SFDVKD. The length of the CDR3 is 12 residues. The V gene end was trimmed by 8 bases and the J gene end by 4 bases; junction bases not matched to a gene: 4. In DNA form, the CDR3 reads TGTGCCACCACACGGGAGGTATACGAGCAGTACTTC. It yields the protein CATTREVYEQYF.

CDR3 amino acids: CASSLVAGNEKLFF. The CDR3 region has the DNA TGTGCCAGCAGCTTGGTCGCGGGGAATGAAAAACTGTTTTTT. The chain combines TRBV5-5 with TRBJ1-4, with no clear D. CDR3 length equals 14 residues. Germline V gene lookup returns CDR1 SGHKS and CDR2 YYEKEE (reference sequence). Trimming took off 0 bases at V and 5 bases at J, with 8 bases between the two ends.

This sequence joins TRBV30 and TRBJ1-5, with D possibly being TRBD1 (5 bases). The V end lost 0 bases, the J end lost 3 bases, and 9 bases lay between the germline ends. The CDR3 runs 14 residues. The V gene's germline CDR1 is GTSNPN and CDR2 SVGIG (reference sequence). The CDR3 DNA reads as TGTGCCTGGAGTGTTGGGGCGGACAATCAGCCCCAGCATTTT. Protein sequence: CAWSVGADNQPQHF.

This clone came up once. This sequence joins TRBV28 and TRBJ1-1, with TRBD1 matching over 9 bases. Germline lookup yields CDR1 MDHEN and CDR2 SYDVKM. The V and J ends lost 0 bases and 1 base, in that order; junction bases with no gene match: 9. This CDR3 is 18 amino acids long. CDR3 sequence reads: CASSLWYRGRRENTEAFF. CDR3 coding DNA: TGTGCCAGCAGTTTATGGTACAGGGGGCGCAGGGAGAACACTGAAGCTTTCTTT.

The chain's CDR3 is CAIAGRLPNSADTQYF. As DNA, the CDR3 is TGTGCCATTGCGGGACGGCTCCCTAATTCGGCAGATACGCAGTATTTT. V is TRBV15 and J is TRBJ2-3, with D possibly TRBD2 on 6 matching bases. Germline CDR1 is LNHNV and CDR2 is YYDKDF (reference sequence). CDR3 size: 16 residues. Trimming stripped 10 bases from V and 4 bases from J, with 24 bases between.

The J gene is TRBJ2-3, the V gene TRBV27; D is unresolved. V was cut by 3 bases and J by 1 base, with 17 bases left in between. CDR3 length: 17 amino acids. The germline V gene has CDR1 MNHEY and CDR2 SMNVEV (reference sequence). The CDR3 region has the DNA TGTGCCAGCAGTTTTAATCGTGAGGTACTCCGCACAGATACGCAGTATTTT. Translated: CASSFNREVLRTDTQYF.

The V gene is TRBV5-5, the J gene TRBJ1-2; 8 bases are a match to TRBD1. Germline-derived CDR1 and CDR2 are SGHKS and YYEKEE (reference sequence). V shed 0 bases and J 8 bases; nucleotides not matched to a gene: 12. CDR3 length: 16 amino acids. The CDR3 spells CASSLDNLGQGYGYTF. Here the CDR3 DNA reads TGTGCCAGCAGCTTGGATAACTTAGGACAGGGCTACGGCTACACCTTC.

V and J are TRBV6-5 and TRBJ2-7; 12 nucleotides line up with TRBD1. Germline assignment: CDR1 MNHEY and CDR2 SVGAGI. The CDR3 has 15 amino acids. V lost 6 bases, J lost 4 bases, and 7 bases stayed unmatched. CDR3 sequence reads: CASSRGTGGAYEQYF. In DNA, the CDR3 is TGTGCCAGCAGCCGAGGGACAGGGGGCGCTTACGAGCAGTACTTC.

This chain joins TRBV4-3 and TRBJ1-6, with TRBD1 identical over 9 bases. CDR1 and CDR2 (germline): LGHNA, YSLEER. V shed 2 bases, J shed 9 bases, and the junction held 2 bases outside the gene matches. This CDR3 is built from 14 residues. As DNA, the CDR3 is TGCGCCAGCAGCCAAACAGGGGGCTTTTCACCCCTCCACTTT. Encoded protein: CASSQTGGFSPLHF.